This T cell receptor (beta chain) was found in a study of blood T cell repertoires in COVID-19. Original data processing: By means of reference gene primer amplification, nucleated cell counts were estimated. The repertoire was sequenced with immunoSEQ multiplex PCR; TCRdb's copy has only in-frame clones and lacks some. That table furnishes V, J and clone size, whereas the DNA furnished D and trimming. The sample has hundreds of thousands of clones; around 89% are singletons. Details on this clone: Other DNA sequences of this sample code for an identical CDR3.

This CDR3 has 15 residues. The germline gives CDR1 SGHRS, CDR2 YFSETQ. Trimming at V came to 4 bases and at J to 0 bases, leaving 3 bases not matched to a gene. The chain joins TRBV5-1 to TRBJ2-2, with TRBD1 matching over 7 bases. The sequenced material came from peripheral blood. This receptor was identified in a man aged 35-49 years with acute or convalescent COVID-19. Here the CDR3 DNA reads TGCGCCAGCAGCCCCGGGACAGCGAACACCGGGGAGCTGTTTTTT. It yields the protein CASSPGTANTGELFF.